Below are 23 T cell receptor beta chains sequenced from a single sample in a study of T cell changes during pregnancy in multiple sclerosis. Only in-frame clones appear in the TCRdb table, and some are missing; sequencing was by immunoSEQ multiplex PCR. The table has fewer than 130,000 clones, roughly nine tenths seen once. Sequencing used peripheral blood, obtained after pregnancy. The receptors come from a female donor with multiple sclerosis, enrolled in a pregnancy study.

V gene TRBV27 combines with J gene TRBJ2-1, with 7 bases fitting TRBD1. The junction had 12 bases not matched to a gene; V was cut back by 5 bases and J by 8 bases. CDR1 and CDR2 (germline): MNHEY, SMNVEV (reference sequence). This CDR3 comprises 15 residues. The CDR3 DNA reads TGTGCCAGCAGTGACACCCCGGGACAGATCGATGAGCAGTTCTTC. Protein sequence: CASSDTPGQIDEQFF.

The genes are TRBV5-4 and TRBJ1-1, with a weak D call TRBD1 (6 bases). Trimming pared 8 bases from V and 3 bases from J, leaving 11 bases between. Per germline, CDR1 SGHNT and CDR2 YYREEE (reference sequence). The CDR3 consists of 12 residues. The CDR3 loop is CASGQIDTEAFF. The CDR3 DNA reads as TGTGCCAGTGGACAGATCGACACTGAAGCTTTCTTT.

The chain couples TRBV9 to TRBJ1-1; 7 bases fit TRBD1. The V and J ends lost 4 bases and 11 bases, in that order; junction bases with no gene match: 11. CDR3 length equals 13 residues. CDR1 and CDR2 from the germline V gene are SGDLS and YYNGEE. CDR3 nucleotides: TGTGCCAGCAGCCGTCTACAGGGGCACGGCGCTTTCTTT. This gives the protein CASSRLQGHGAFF.

The chain is built from TRBV2 and TRBJ2-1, with TRBD1 as a possible D gene (6 bases). The germline V and J ends were trimmed by 0 bases and 8 bases, with 17 bases remaining between them. There are 16 residues in the CDR3. The germline CDR1 and CDR2 sequences are SNHLY and FYNNEI. CDR3 DNA sequence: TGTGCCAGCAGTGAAGCAGGGGCAGGGGTTGGCGATGAGCAGTTCTTC. As protein: CASSEAGAGVGDEQFF. Drawing the rest from reference TRBV2 and TRBJ2-1, the complete variable domain is EPEVTQTPSHQVTQMGQEVILRCVPISNHLYFYWYRQILGQKVEFLVSFYNNEISEKSEIFDDQFSVERPDGSNFTLKIRSTKLEDSAMYFCASSEAGAGVGDEQFFGPGTRLTVL.

The chain links TRBV7-9 to TRBJ1-1, with 7 bases that match TRBD1. Germline loops: CDR1 SEHNR, CDR2 FQNEAQ (reference sequence). The ends lost 3 bases at V and 6 bases at J; junction bases unmatched: 7. CDR3 size: 14 residues. CDR3 protein: CASSFDRAGPEAFF. The CDR3 coding sequence is TGTGCCAGCAGCTTCGACAGGGCTGGGCCTGAAGCTTTCTTT.

The genes are TRBV15 and TRBJ2-1; tentative D call: TRBD1 (6 bases). The CDR3 has 11 residues. Trimming removed 3 bases from V and 14 bases from J, with 11 bases in between. Germline V gives CDR1 LNHNV, CDR2 YYDKDF (reference sequence). The CDR3 nucleotides are TGTGCCACCAGCAGTGACAGGTCGAAGTTCTTC. Its protein is CATSSDRSKFF.

The V call is TRBV5-1, the J call TRBJ1-2, with D unclear. Trimming stripped 4 bases from V and 0 bases from J, with 10 bases between. Germline values: CDR1 SGHRS, CDR2 YFSETQ. This CDR3 contains 14 residues. In nucleotides, the CDR3 is TGCGCCAGCAGCCCCGGGGATACTAACTATGGCTACACCTTC. Protein product: CASSPGDTNYGYTF.

The chain couples TRBV6-1 to TRBJ1-2, with unresolved D. Germline V gene lookup returns CDR1 MNHNS and CDR2 SASEGT. V gave up 5 bases and J gave up 0 bases, with 13 bases separating them. The CDR3 is 15 residues long. The DNA of the CDR3 is TGTGCCAGCAGTAAATCCCCGGGGACTAACTATGGCTACACCTTC. As protein: CASSKSPGTNYGYTF.

CDR3 residues: CASSVGGRAKETQYF. As DNA, the CDR3 is TGTGCCAGCAGCGTGGGTGGCAGGGCTAAAGAGACCCAGTACTTC. The chain joins TRBV6-1 to TRBJ2-5; perhaps TRBD1 as D (5 bases). The germline CDR1 and CDR2 sequences are MNHNS and SASEGT. V was shortened by 6 bases and J by 3 bases, with 17 bases between the two germline ends. This CDR3 comprises 15 residues.

CDR3 sequence reads: CSAGPGGRAFF. DNA of the CDR3: TGCAGTGCTGGACCAGGGGGGAGGGCTTTCTTT. V is TRBV20-1 and J is TRBJ1-1; 7 nucleotides match TRBD1. The CDR3 has 11 residues. V shed 5 bases, J shed 11 bases, and the junction held 8 bases outside the gene matches. Per germline, CDR1 DFQATT and CDR2 SNEGSKA (reference sequence).

J is TRBJ2-3 and V is TRBV6-1, with 7 bases aligning to TRBD2. CDR1 is MNHNS and CDR2 is SASEGT in the germline V gene. This CDR3 spans 15 amino acids. The J segment lost 11 bases and the V segment lost 10 bases, leaving 21 bases of the junction unmatched. The CDR3 is CAIREGRVPRDGQYF. The DNA of the CDR3 is TGTGCCATCCGAGAAGGGAGGGTCCCCCGGGATGGGCAGTATTTT.

In its sample, this clone was seen once. The rearrangement joins TRBV6-1 to TRBJ2-3; 12 bases fit TRBD2. The CDR3 runs 15 residues. After removal of 10 bases from V and 0 bases from J, the junction contained 5 bases not matched to a gene. CDR1 and CDR2 from the germline V gene are MNHNS and SASEGT. In nucleotides, the CDR3 is TGTGCCACTACTAGCGGGGGGACTAGCACAGATACGCAGTATTTT. Translating it yields CATTSGGTSTDTQYF.

The chain uses TRBV28 and TRBJ2-5; no reliable D call. CDR3 length: 14 amino acids. Germline CDR1 and CDR2: MDHEN and SYDVKM. Trimming took off 5 bases at V and 6 bases at J, with 16 bases between the two ends. This chain's CDR3 is CASSPTLSPQTQYF. The DNA of the CDR3 is TGTGCCAGCAGTCCCACATTATCACCCCAGACCCAGTACTTC. Full variable domain (remainder filled in from reference TRBV28 and TRBJ2-5): DVKVTQSSRYLVKRTGEKVFLECVQDMDHENMFWYRQDPGLGLRLIYFSYDVKMKEKGDIPEGYSVSREKKERFSLILESASTNQTSMYLCASSPTLSPQTQYFGPGTRLLVL.

V gene TRBV19 combines with J gene TRBJ1-6, with 8 bases fitting TRBD1. The CDR3 is 18 residues long. Per the germline V gene, CDR1 is LNHDA and CDR2 is SQIVND (reference sequence). The ends lost 3 bases at V and 7 bases at J; junction bases unmatched: 14. The CDR3 spells CASSIQMSGGAGNSPLHF. In DNA, the CDR3 is TGTGCCAGTAGTATCCAGATGTCAGGGGGCGCGGGAAATTCACCCCTCCACTTT. The whole variable domain, filled in from reference TRBV19 and TRBJ1-6, reads DGGITQSPKYLFRKEGQNVTLSCEQNLNHDAMYWYRQDPGQGLRLIYYSQIVNDFQKGDIAEGYSVSREKKESFPLTVTSAQKNPTAFYLCASSIQMSGGAGNSPLHFGNGTRLTVT.

The chain couples TRBV6-5 to TRBJ2-3; 9 nucleotides agree with TRBD1. The CDR3 spans 15 residues. V shed 7 bases, J shed 4 bases, and the junction held 9 bases outside the gene matches. Germline lookup yields CDR1 MNHEY and CDR2 SVGAGI. CDR3 coding DNA: TGTGCCAGCATCCCAGCGGGACAGGGTTCAGATACGCAGTATTTT. Its protein product is CASIPAGQGSDTQYF.

The chain recombines TRBV27 with TRBJ1-4; 9 bases are shared with TRBD1. Germline CDR1 is MNHEY and CDR2 is SMNVEV (reference sequence). CDR3 length equals 15 residues. V shed 5 bases and J 7 bases; nucleotides not matched to a gene: 8. The CDR3 region has the DNA TGTGCCAGCAGTCCAGGGACAGGGTTTATTGAAAAACTGTTTTTT. It is translated as CASSPGTGFIEKLFF.

V usage is TRBV10-3 and J usage is TRBJ2-3, with 8 bases matching TRBD2. The ends lost 7 bases at V and 11 bases at J; junction bases unmatched: 17. CDR1 and CDR2 (germline): ENHRY, SYGVKD. The length of the CDR3 is 15 residues. CDR3 bases: TGTGCCATCAACGGAGACGGGGGGGAGAACGGCAAGCAGTATTTT. Protein: CAINGDGGENGKQYF.

This rearrangement joins TRBV2 to TRBJ2-3; 11 bases fit TRBD2. The germline V gene has CDR1 SNHLY and CDR2 FYNNEI. The CDR3 runs 16 residues. J gave up 4 bases and V 7 bases, and 10 bases lay outside the gene matches. CDR3 DNA sequence: TGTGCCAGCACCAAACTAGCGGGGGTTCGAGCAGATACGCAGTATTTT. Amino acid sequence: CASTKLAGVRADTQYF.

This clone was seen a few times. This chain links TRBV10-1 with TRBJ1-3; a possible D gene is TRBD1 (6 bases). The CDR3 has 15 amino acids. Trimming removed 6 bases at V and 0 bases at J, with 12 bases between. Germline V CDR1 and CDR2: WNHNN, SYGVQD (reference sequence). The CDR3 sequence is CASRWTECSGNTIYF. The CDR3 nucleotides read TGCGCCAGCAGATGGACAGAATGCTCTGGAAACACCATATATTTT.

The chain links TRBV5-4 to TRBJ2-3, with 13 bases matching TRBD2. Per germline, CDR1 SGHNT and CDR2 YYREEE (reference sequence). V gave up 7 bases and J gave up 5 bases; unmatched junction bases: 4. The CDR3 runs to 14 residues. CDR3 residues: CASGRTSGGDTQYF. As DNA, the CDR3 is TGTGCCAGCGGACGGACTAGCGGGGGAGATACGCAGTATTTT.

J is TRBJ1-2 and V is TRBV6-6; D is perhaps TRBD1 (5 bases). The CDR3 covers 13 residues. Germline V gene lookup returns CDR1 MNHNY and CDR2 SVGAGI (reference sequence). The ends were cut back, 5 bases at V and 5 bases at J, with 12 bases in the middle. The CDR3 DNA reads TGTGCCAGCAGTCCCGGGGGGGAGTATGGCTACACCTTC. Translating gives CASSPGGEYGYTF.

The gene calls are TRBV7-8 and TRBJ1-1; 7 bases fit TRBD1. V dropped 1 base and J dropped 5; count of bases not matched to a gene: 4. CDR3 length: 14 amino acids. Germline lookup yields CDR1 SGHVS and CDR2 FQNEAQ. This CDR3 reads CASSLVPQGTEAFF. Here the CDR3 DNA reads TGTGCCAGCAGCTTAGTCCCACAGGGGACTGAAGCTTTCTTT.

The chain uses TRBV4-1 and TRBJ1-4; unclear D gene. The CDR3 extends over 18 amino acids. Trimming shortened V by 0 bases and J by 8 bases, and 22 bases separated the two germline ends. Germline V gives CDR1 MGHRA, CDR2 YSYEKL. CDR3 region: CASSQDPPPRTTGEKLFF. The CDR3 DNA reads TGCGCCAGCAGCCAAGACCCACCTCCCCGCACGACGGGAGAAAAACTGTTTTTT.